This passage covers 26 T cell receptor beta chains from one sample sequenced in a study of blood T cell repertoires in COVID-19. Clones were read by immunoSEQ multiplex PCR, and TCRdb kept only the in-frame ones, dropping some. The sample shows 150,000 or so clones, more than 75% of them seen only once. The sample comprised peripheral blood. The receptors come from a human donor with acute or convalescent COVID-19. The donor label of this sample is uncertain.

The chain has TRBV5-1 and TRBJ1-1; perhaps TRBD1 as D (6 bases). CDR1 is SGHRS, CDR2 YFSETQ, per germline. Trimming took 0 bases from V and 5 from J, leaving 14 bases between them. This CDR3 spans 15 amino acids. The CDR3 DNA reads as TGCGCCAGCAGCTTGGGAGGACAGCGGGGAACTGAAGCTTTCTTT. This translates into CASSLGGQRGTEAFF.

The rearrangement uses TRBV6-5 and TRBJ2-1; 8 nucleotides align to TRBD1. This CDR3 has 14 amino acids. CDR1 and CDR2 from the germline V gene are MNHEY and SVGAGI. V was clipped by 6 bases and J by 6 bases; unmatched bases: 7. The CDR3 DNA sequence: TGTGCCAGCAGAAGGACAGGGATGCCCAATGAGCAGTTCTTC. Encoded protein: CASRRTGMPNEQFF.

The rearrangement uses TRBV19 and TRBJ2-5, with D perhaps TRBD2 (6 bases). Trimming shortened V by 4 bases and J by 2 bases, and 20 bases separated the two germline ends. Germline loops: CDR1 LNHDA, CDR2 SQIVND (reference sequence). The CDR3 is 17 amino acids. The CDR3 region is CASSKGGLGEVQETQYF. The CDR3 DNA follows: TGTGCCAGTAGTAAGGGAGGCCTTGGGGAAGTTCAAGAGACCCAGTACTTC.

The CDR3 reads CASSLDNYNQPQHF. In DNA form, the CDR3 reads TGTGCCAGCAGCTTAGATAATTACAATCAGCCCCAGCATTTT. The rearrangement joins TRBV7-9 to TRBJ1-5; D is unclear. The CDR3 is 14 residues long. V shed 1 base and J shed 3 bases, with 7 bases lying between them. Germline V gene lookup returns CDR1 SEHNR and CDR2 FQNEAQ (reference sequence).

The CDR3 reads CASSPPGQPHEQYF. CDR3 in DNA: TGTGCCAGCAGCCCCCCGGGACAGCCGCACGAGCAGTACTTC. This chain links TRBV21-1 with TRBJ2-7; the table names TRBD1, a call not compared with the DNA. TRBV21-1 is a listed pseudogene. The CDR3 contains 14 residues.

The gene calls are TRBV29-1 and TRBJ2-7; D ambiguous. This CDR3 comprises 13 residues. V shed 4 bases and J shed 2 bases, with 12 bases lying between them. In germline, CDR1 is SQVTM, CDR2 ANQGSEA. In DNA, the CDR3 is TGCAGCGTTGCAAACTGGGCAACCTACGAGCAGTACTTC. It is translated as CSVANWATYEQYF.

In DNA, the CDR3 is TGTGCCAGCAGTGGCCGACTAGCGGGGAGACCATACAATGAGCAGTTCTTC. Translation: CASSGRLAGRPYNEQFF. This chain joins TRBV6-1 and TRBJ2-1; TRBD2 matches at 11 bases. Germline V gene sequence: CDR1 MNHNS, CDR2 SASEGT. The CDR3 loop spans 17 amino acids. V shed 4 bases and J 4 bases; nucleotides not matched to a gene: 9.

This chain links TRBV5-1 with TRBJ2-7; TRBD2 might be the D (6 bases). The CDR3 totals 14 residues. CDR1 is SGHRS, CDR2 YFSETQ, per germline. The V end was cut by 7 bases, the J end by 5 bases, with 19 bases between. The CDR3 reads CASYHGEERNEQYF. The CDR3 nucleotides read TGCGCCAGCTATCATGGGGAGGAACGGAACGAGCAGTACTTC.

The chain uses TRBV5-4 and TRBJ2-7; 9 nucleotides line up with TRBD1. The CDR3 has 15 amino acids. With V trimmed by 1 base and J by 5 bases, 7 bases remained unmatched. Per the germline V gene, CDR1 is SGHNT and CDR2 is YYREEE (reference sequence). The CDR3 reads CASSLFRDRDDEQYF. CDR3 DNA: TGTGCCAGCAGCTTGTTCCGGGACAGGGACGACGAGCAGTACTTC.

This clone was detected only a few times. The rearrangement links TRBV3-1 (or the pseudogene TRBV3-2) to TRBJ1-2; no firm D call. The CDR3 contains 14 residues. V lost 4 bases and J 4 bases, leaving 13 bases between the germline ends. Germline V gene sequence: CDR1 LGHDT, CDR2 YNNKEL (reference sequence). Here the CDR3 reads CASSPTRLAYGYTF. The CDR3 DNA sequence: TGTGCCAGCAGCCCGACCCGACTGGCCTATGGCTACACCTTC.

The V gene is TRBV27, the J gene TRBJ2-2; D possibly corresponds to TRBD1 (6 bases). Germline V gives CDR1 MNHEY, CDR2 SMNVEV (reference sequence). V lost 10 bases, J lost 1 base, and 13 bases lay in between. The CDR3 spans 14 residues. The CDR3 DNA reads TGTGCCACCAAAATGGGACAGAACACCGGGGAGCTGTTTTTT. Its protein product is CATKMGQNTGELFF.

This clone has just one count. V is TRBV28 and J is TRBJ1-2; the match to TRBD1 covers 8 bases. Germline lookup yields CDR1 MDHEN and CDR2 SYDVKM. Unmatched junction bases numbered 6, after V lost 1 base and J lost 2 bases. This CDR3 comprises 16 residues. Written as DNA, the CDR3 is TGTGCCAGCAGTTTATCCCTACAGGGGGTCAACTATGGCTACACCTTC. This codes for CASSLSLQGVNYGYTF.

This chain uses TRBV6-5 with TRBJ1-2, with D perhaps matching TRBD1 (6 bases). The V and J ends lost 6 bases and 2 bases respectively, with 10 bases between them. Germline V gene sequence: CDR1 MNHEY, CDR2 SVGAGI. CDR3 length equals 13 residues. The CDR3, as DNA: TGTGCCAGCAGACCCACAGGGAACTATGGCTACACCTTC. Translation gives CASRPTGNYGYTF.

The V gene is TRBV19, the J gene TRBJ2-7; 12 positions agree with TRBD1. V shed 9 bases and J 5 bases; nucleotides not matched to a gene: 11. The germline V gene encodes CDR1 LNHDA and CDR2 SQIVND (reference sequence). CDR3 length: 15 amino acids. CDR3 DNA: TGTGCCAGCCGGTTTACCGGGACAGGGGGCGACGAGCAGTACTTC. It yields the protein CASRFTGTGGDEQYF.

The chain has TRBV7-8 and TRBJ1-2, with TRBD1 as a possible D gene (6 bases). Germline V gene data show CDR1 as SGHVS and CDR2 as FQNEAQ. V was pared by 3 bases and J by 4 bases, with 12 bases between. This CDR3 is built from 14 residues. CDR3 coding DNA: TGTGCCAGCAGCTTGGGGGGGCGCGGCTATGGCTACACCTTC. Its protein is CASSLGGRGYGYTF. Complete variable domain (other parts from reference TRBV7-8 and TRBJ1-2): GAGVSQSPRYKVAKRGQDVALRCDPISGHVSLFWYQQALGQGPEFLTYFQNEAQLDKSGLPSDRFFAERPEGSVSTLKIQRTQQEDSAVYLCASSLGGRGYGYTFGSGTRLTVV.

V usage is TRBV18 and J usage is TRBJ1-1, with D possibly being TRBD1 (6 bases). The V end lost 0 bases, the J end lost 2 bases, and 13 bases lay between the germline ends. The CDR3 has 16 amino acids. Germline V gives CDR1 KGHSH, CDR2 LQKENI. CDR3 sequence (DNA): TGTGCCAGCTCACCACCGACAGGCCTGGATAACACTGAAGCTTTCTTT. Translated: CASSPPTGLDNTEAFF. The variable domain in full, completed from reference TRBV18 and TRBJ1-1, reads NAGVMQNPRHLVRRRGQEARLRCSPMKGHSHVYWYRQLPEEGLKFMVYLQKENIIDESGMPKERFSAEFPKEGPSILRIQQVVRGDSAAYFCASSPPTGLDNTEAFFGQGTRLTVV.

The rearrangement uses TRBV20-1 and TRBJ1-2; a weak D match, TRBD1 (5 bases). CDR3 length equals 11 residues. CDR1 is DFQATT, CDR2 SNEGSKA, per germline (reference sequence). The ends were cut back, 6 bases at V and 9 bases at J, with 14 bases in the middle. The CDR3 protein is CSAFPQGSYTF. CDR3 nucleotide sequence: TGCAGTGCCTTCCCCCAGGGCAGCTACACCTTC.

CDR3 nucleotide sequence: TGCGCCAGCATCGGGACAGGGGGGAATGAGCAGTTCTTC. It is translated as CASIGTGGNEQFF. The chain combines TRBV10-2 with TRBJ2-1; TRBD1 matches 11 bases. The CDR3 has 13 amino acids. CDR1 and CDR2 (germline): WSHSY, SAAADI. The V segment lost 7 bases and the J segment 7 bases; nucleotides outside the gene matches: 3.

This rearrangement joins TRBV18 to TRBJ1-5; tentatively, D is TRBD1 (6 bases). The CDR3 totals 14 residues. Germline V gene data show CDR1 as KGHSH and CDR2 as LQKENI. V lost 4 bases, J lost 3 bases, and 10 bases lay in between. Written as DNA, the CDR3 is TGTGCCAGCTCACGGCCAGGGGACAATCAGCCCCAGCATTTT. This sequence encodes CASSRPGDNQPQHF.

The chain couples TRBV30 to TRBJ2-1; D might be TRBD1 (5 bases). The CDR3 has 18 residues. The germline gives CDR1 GTSNPN, CDR2 SVGIG (reference sequence). V dropped 1 base and J dropped 4 bases, with 23 bases sitting between them. The CDR3 DNA sequence: TGTGCCTGGAGTGACCCCCCCACACAGGTGCCCCTGTACAATGAGCAGTTCTTC. It translates to CAWSDPPTQVPLYNEQFF.

The chain recombines TRBV2 with TRBJ2-1; the D gene is possibly TRBD1 (5 bases). The germline CDR1 and CDR2 sequences are SNHLY and FYNNEI. The length of the CDR3 is 13 residues. Trimming shortened V by 8 bases and J by 8 bases, and 16 bases separated the two germline ends. The CDR3 nucleotides read TGTGCCAGCGGGGCAAGGGGCCGTGATGAGCAGTTCTTC. This translates into CASGARGRDEQFF.

V usage is TRBV4-1 and J usage is TRBJ1-3; 7 bases match TRBD1. With 0 bases clipped from V and 4 bases from J, the junction kept 18 bases outside the gene matches. CDR1 and CDR2 from the germline V gene are MGHRA and YSYEKL. The CDR3 has 20 residues. CDR3 in DNA: TGCGCCAGCAGCCAAGATAGTAGGGGGCCACATCTCGGTTCAGGAAACACCATATATTTT. Translated, it gives CASSQDSRGPHLGSGNTIYF.

This clone was found once. The chain's CDR3 is CASSPSSGGNQETQYF. Written as DNA, the CDR3 is TGTGCCAGCAGCCCTTCTAGCGGGGGGAACCAAGAGACCCAGTACTTC. The chain employs TRBV7-2 and TRBJ2-5; 11 nucleotides match TRBD2. CDR1 and CDR2 from the germline V gene are SGHTA and FQGNSA. Trimming cost V 5 bases and J 0 bases; bases outside gene matches: 5. The CDR3 runs 16 residues. The full variable domain, its missing parts supplied by reference TRBV7-2 and TRBJ2-5, is GAGVSQSPSNKVTEKGKDVELRCDPISGHTALYWYRQSLGQGLEFLIYFQGNSAPDKSGLPSDRFSAERTGGSVSTLTIQRTQQEDSAVYLCASSPSSGGNQETQYFGPGTRLLVL.

For the CDR3, the DNA is TGTGCCAGCAGCTTCTTTGTGACAAGAGAGACCCAGTACTTC. Amino acids: CASSFFVTRETQYF. The V gene is TRBV5-6, the J gene TRBJ2-5, with D uncertain. This CDR3 is 14 amino acids long. V was clipped by 2 bases and J by 4 bases, with 12 bases between them. Germline V lookup: CDR1 SGHDT, CDR2 YYEEEE.

This chain joins TRBV5-1 and TRBJ2-2; TRBD2 might be the D (6 bases). This CDR3 has 16 residues. V was trimmed by 2 bases and J by 7 bases, leaving 18 bases between them. Germline CDR1 is SGHRS and CDR2 is YFSETQ. The CDR3 here is CASSLRPGGDGGELFF. CDR3 DNA: TGCGCCAGCAGCTTACGACCCGGAGGGGATGGCGGGGAGCTGTTTTTT.

The chain uses TRBV19 and TRBJ1-2, with D perhaps TRBD1 (6 bases). This CDR3 comprises 15 residues. V lost 3 bases and J 2 bases, leaving 13 bases between the germline ends. Per the germline V gene, CDR1 is LNHDA and CDR2 is SQIVND (reference sequence). Here the CDR3 DNA reads TGTGCCAGTAGTATGGGGGCAGCAGGGAACTATGGCTACACCTTC. This sequence encodes CASSMGAAGNYGYTF.